This T cell receptor beta chain was sequenced during a study of spatial heterogeneity in lung cancer. This clonotype was seen many times. Its matching antigen is unknown. Study findings and constraints: Tumors with more nonsynonymous mutations had more expanded intratumoral alpha and beta TCRs.

Trimming stripped 6 bases from V and 3 bases from J, with 9 bases between. From germline, CDR1 is LNHDA and CDR2 SQIVND (reference sequence). This CDR3 has 14 amino acids. Time point: sample taken at primary tumor resection. TCRdb reprocessed the 5' RACE reads with MiXCR, giving one entry per CDR3 protein. Here the sample spans nearly 25,000 distinct CDR3 sequences, around 9.2% being singletons. V usage is TRBV19 and J usage is TRBJ2-6; no clear D. The sample consisted of lung tumor tissue, taken at surgery. The receptor's source is a male donor with early-stage non-small cell lung cancer. The CDR3 region is CASRGTYGANVLTF. The CDR3 DNA sequence: TGTGCCAGTAGGGGCACATATGGGGCCAACGTCCTGACTTTC.